The rows below give T cell receptor beta chains drawn from one sample of a study of T cell responses to AZD1222 COVID-19 vaccine. Generated by immunoSEQ multiplex PCR, the TCRdb table keeps only in-frame clones and is missing some. The sample yields 99,000 or so clones, approximately 86% seen once. This specimen was peripheral blood, taken 28 days after the second dose of the MenACWY control vaccine. These receptors originate from an adult who received the MenACWY meningococcal vaccine as a control. The CDR3 runs from the conserved cysteine through the conserved F or W. D genes are given only for firm matches. The size entry is marked missing in some rows and otherwise reads once, few, many or a size class.

v_call,clone_size,d_call,j_call,cdr3_aa,cdr3_nt
TRBV7-2,.,TRBD1,TRBJ2-5,CASSPPGQGLRQETQYF,TGTGCCAGCAGCCCCCCAGGACAGGGCTTAAGACAAGAGACCCAGTACTTC
TRBV5-6,.,TRBD2,TRBJ2-1,CASSLDSGEVYNEQFF,TGTGCCAGCAGCTTGGATAGCGGGGAAGTCTACAATGAGCAGTTCTTC
TRBV18,.,TRBD1,TRBJ2-5,CASSPGQGRRETQYF,TGTGCCAGCTCACCGGGACAGGGGAGAAGAGAGACCCAGTACTTC
TRBV9,once,.,TRBJ1-2,CASSQSNYGYTF,TGTGCCAGCAGTCAGTCTAACTATGGCTACACCTTC
TRBV7-9,.,.,TRBJ2-7,CASSPPGGEQYF,TGTGCCAGCAGCCCCCCGGGTGGCGAGCAGTACTTC
TRBV10-3,once,TRBD1,TRBJ2-7,CAISGGDRPYEQYF,TGTGCCATCTCAGGTGGGGACAGGCCCTACGAGCAGTACTTC
TRBV2,.,.,TRBJ2-5,CASSESNQETQYF,TGTGCCAGCAGTGAGTCTAATCAAGAGACCCAGTACTTC
TRBV7-2,.,.,TRBJ1-5,CASSLSGNNQPQHF,TGTGCCAGCAGCTTGTCAGGGAACAATCAGCCCCAGCATTTT
TRBV7-8,once,.,TRBJ2-7,CASSFGSYEQYF,TGTGCCAGCAGCTTCGGGTCCTACGAGCAGTACTTC
TRBV5-6,few,TRBD1,TRBJ1-4,CASSRRGDRGNEKLFF,TGTGCCAGCAGTCGAAGAGGGGACAGAGGAAATGAAAAACTGTTTTTT
TRBV3-1/TRBV3-2,.,.,TRBJ1-6,CASSPKREALGAPLHF,TGTGCCAGCAGCCCGAAGAGGGAGGCCTTAGGAGCACCCCTCCACTTT
TRBV7-9,few,TRBD1,TRBJ2-1,CASSSYRGPYNEQFF,TGTGCCAGCAGCTCATACAGGGGCCCCTACAATGAGCAGTTCTTC
TRBV7-2,.,.,TRBJ1-1,CASSLVAGRYTEAFF,TGTGCCAGCAGCTTAGTTGCAGGGCGGTACACTGAAGCTTTCTTT
TRBV28,.,TRBD2,TRBJ2-7,CASRSGGSYEQYF,TGTGCCAGCAGGAGCGGGGGGTCCTACGAGCAGTACTTC
TRBV28,once,.,TRBJ2-4,CASSFVARTFKNIQYF,TGTGCCAGCAGTTTCGTGGCGCGGACCTTCAAAAACATTCAGTACTTC
TRBV19,.,TRBD2,TRBJ2-5,CASSMWGGPQETQYF,TGTGCCAGTAGTATGTGGGGGGGACCGCAAGAGACCCAGTACTTC
TRBV7-9,.,.,TRBJ2-3,CASSLKRARTDTQYF,TGTGCCAGCAGCTTGAAACGGGCTAGGACAGATACGCAGTATTTT
TRBV4-2,once,.,TRBJ1-5,CASSQGRAGQPQHF,TGTGCCAGCAGCCAAGGCAGGGCTGGTCAGCCCCAGCATTTT
TRBV9,.,TRBD2,TRBJ2-1,CASSALFLAGGLGNEQFF,TGTGCCAGCAGCGCACTTTTTCTAGCGGGGGGCCTTGGGAATGAGCAGTTCTTC
TRBV30,once,TRBD1,TRBJ2-7,CAWSGFRDRYEQYF,TGTGCCTGGAGTGGGTTCCGGGACAGATACGAGCAGTACTTC
TRBV18,.,.,TRBJ1-2,CASAPPARTRFNYGYTF,TGTGCCAGCGCACCCCCCGCCAGGACCCGATTTAACTATGGCTACACCTTC
TRBV6-7,.,.,TRBJ2-3,CAGGHREDTQYF,TGTGCCGGAGGACACCGAGAAGATACGCAGTATTTT
TRBV6-6,.,TRBD1,TRBJ1-2,CASSFDRVGGYTF,TGTGCCAGCAGTTTCGACAGGGTTGGCGGCTACACCTTC
TRBV28,.,.,TRBJ1-1,CASGSWTVNTEAFF,TGTGCCAGCGGCTCATGGACGGTGAACACTGAAGCTTTCTTT
TRBV6-2/TRBV6-3,.,.,TRBJ1-1,CASSYSSGTLNTEAFF,TGTGCCAGCAGTTACTCATCCGGGACACTGAACACTGAAGCTTTCTTT
TRBV4-1,once,TRBD1,TRBJ2-7,CASSHQWTGAAYEQYF,TGCGCCAGCAGCCACCAATGGACAGGGGCGGCCTACGAGCAGTACTTC
TRBV19,.,TRBD1,TRBJ2-2,CASRVGQGANTGELFF,TGTGCCAGTAGGGTGGGACAGGGGGCGAACACCGGGGAGCTGTTTTTT
TRBV19,.,.,TRBJ2-3,CASSTQAKGSDTQYF,TGTGCCAGTAGTACTCAGGCTAAGGGCTCCGATACGCAGTATTTT
TRBV5-1,.,TRBD1,TRBJ2-7,CASSSSPGTGYEQYF,TGCGCCAGCAGCTCCTCTCCCGGGACAGGGTACGAGCAGTACTTC
TRBV11-2,.,.,TRBJ2-7,CASSQGSGTFYEQYF,TGTGCCAGCAGCCAAGGATCCGGGACATTCTACGAGCAGTACTTC
TRBV21-1,.,.,TRBJ2-2,CASSKGRAVGELFF,TGTGCCAGCAGCAAAGGGCGGGCGGTCGGGGAGCTGTTTTTT
TRBV7-6,.,TRBD1,TRBJ2-5,CASSGRDSGSAQETQYF,TGTGCCAGCAGCGGCCGGGACAGTGGATCGGCACAAGAGACCCAGTACTTC
TRBV5-4,.,.,TRBJ2-3,CASSFSMRADTQYF,TGTGCCAGCAGCTTCTCTATGAGGGCAGATACGCAGTATTTT
TRBV2,.,.,TRBJ2-2,CASSEGTVTGELFF,TGTGCCAGCAGTGAAGGGACCGTCACCGGGGAGCTGTTTTTT
TRBV6-6,.,.,TRBJ1-5,CASSWTRDQPQHF,TGTGCCAGCAGTTGGACCAGGGATCAGCCCCAGCATTTT
TRBV6-5,.,.,TRBJ1-3,CASGWQGRDTIYF,TGTGCCAGCGGATGGCAGGGTCGGGACACCATATATTTT
TRBV2,.,TRBD2,TRBJ2-1,CASSEALSGGANEQFF,TGTGCCAGCAGTGAAGCGCTCAGCGGGGGGGCCAATGAGCAGTTCTTC
TRBV9,.,.,TRBJ1-3,CASSVDVESSGNTIYF,TGTGCCAGCAGCGTAGATGTAGAGAGCTCTGGAAACACCATATATTTT
TRBV6-4,few,.,TRBJ2-3,CASSDGGATDTQYF,TGTGCCAGCAGTGACGGGGGGGCCACAGATACGCAGTATTTT
TRBV28,.,TRBD1,TRBJ2-7,CASSPTGQGTGYEQYF,TGTGCCAGCAGCCCTACTGGACAGGGGACGGGATACGAGCAGTACTTC
TRBV2,.,.,TRBJ1-3,CASMRGAGGNTIYF,TGTGCCAGCATGCGGGGCGCCGGTGGAAACACCATATATTTT
TRBV3-1/TRBV3-2,.,TRBD2,TRBJ2-3,CASSQDRGRVKGTQYF,TGTGCCAGCAGCCAAGATCGTGGGAGGGTAAAAGGTACGCAGTATTTT